These 15 T cell receptor beta chains originate from one sample sequenced in a study of CD8 T cells in ankylosing spondylitis. TCRdb reprocessed the 5' RACE reads with MiXCR, giving one entry per CDR3 protein. The table includes roughly 190,000 distinct CDR3 sequences, roughly 12% detected once. The sample consisted of blood, either unsorted or a sorted T cell fraction (not recorded which). These TCRs come from a male donor with ankylosing spondylitis or in good health (not recorded which).

This clonotype has a count of ten or more. The chain uses TRBV7-9 and TRBJ2-1, with D tentatively TRBD2 (6 bases). The CDR3 has 16 residues. CDR1 and CDR2 (germline): SEHNR, FQNEAQ (reference sequence). The ends were cut back, 2 bases at V and 4 bases at J, with 15 bases in the middle. CDR3 loop: CASSLWTTAFYNEQFF. CDR3 DNA: TGTGCCAGCAGCTTATGGACTACCGCTTTTTACAATGAGCAGTTCTTC.

This clonotype was seen a handful of times. The chain carries TRBV14 and TRBJ1-3, with TRBD1 as a possible D gene (5 bases). The CDR3 has 13 residues. The germline CDR1 and CDR2 sequences are SGHDN and FVKESK. With 3 bases removed from V and 8 bases from J, the gap between germline ends came to 11 bases. The CDR3 reads CASSQSGMDTIYF. DNA for the CDR3: TGTGCCAGCAGCCAGTCAGGGATGGACACCATATATTTT.

This clonotype showed up many times. V is TRBV4-2 and J is TRBJ1-1, with D perhaps matching TRBD1 (5 bases). Germline assignment: CDR1 LGHNA and CDR2 YNFKEQ. This CDR3 comprises 14 residues. Deletions cut 6 bases from V and 3 bases from J, with 14 bases between. CDR3 protein: CASRPGGVDTEAFF. The DNA for the CDR3 is TGTGCCAGCAGGCCTGGGGGGGTGGACACTGAAGCTTTCTTT.

This clonotype has more than one count but fewer than ten. V is TRBV20-1 and J is TRBJ2-5, with a weak D call TRBD2 (6 bases). CDR1 DFQATT and CDR2 SNEGSKA come from the germline V gene (reference sequence). The ends were cut back, 6 bases at V and 5 bases at J, with 16 bases in the middle. The CDR3 runs 13 residues. The CDR3: CSATKGRWETQYF. The DNA of the CDR3 is TGCAGTGCCACCAAGGGGAGGTGGGAGACCCAGTACTTC.

The chain is built from TRBV5-1 and TRBJ2-7, with no clear D. Looked up from germline, CDR1 is SGHRS and CDR2 is YFSETQ. V lost 3 bases to trimming and J lost 4 bases, with 8 bases between them. This CDR3 spans 12 amino acids. The CDR3 is CASSSGRYEQYF. In DNA form, the CDR3 reads TGCGCCAGCAGCTCCGGCCGATACGAGCAGTACTTC.

The chain joins TRBV5-1 to TRBJ2-7; no clear D. This CDR3 contains 16 residues. Germline V gene data show CDR1 as SGHRS and CDR2 as YFSETQ. With 3 bases removed from V and 6 bases from J, the gap between germline ends came to 22 bases. The CDR3 coding sequence is TGCGCCAGCAGCTCAATGAATAGCCGAGACTCCGGCGAGCAGTACTTC. This gives the protein CASSSMNSRDSGEQYF.

There are a few counts of this clonotype. The rearrangement uses TRBV24-1 and TRBJ2-5, with D unresolved. The ends were cut back, 7 bases at V and 3 bases at J, with 5 bases in the middle. This CDR3 is built from 11 residues. The germline V gene has CDR1 KGHDR and CDR2 SFDVKD. The CDR3 is CATSHEETQYF. For the CDR3, the DNA is TGTGCCACCAGCCACGAAGAGACCCAGTACTTC.

The V and J genes are TRBV4-1 and TRBJ2-7; TRBD1 matches 10 bases. After removal of 1 base from V and 3 bases from J, the junction contained 3 bases not matched to a gene. Germline lookup yields CDR1 MGHRA and CDR2 YSYEKL. The CDR3 consists of 15 residues. The DNA for the CDR3 is TGCGCCAGCAGCCAAGTCGGACAGGGGGTCTACGAGCAGTACTTC. This translates into CASSQVGQGVYEQYF.

This clonotype was observed a few times. The genes are TRBV30 and TRBJ2-1; D not certain. The CDR3 has 11 amino acids. With 6 bases removed from V and 6 bases from J, the gap between germline ends came to 9 bases. Germline CDR1 reads GTSNPN; CDR2 reads SVGIG (reference sequence). CDR3 nucleotide sequence: TGTGCCTGCCTCATGGGCAATGAGCAGTTCTTC. This sequence encodes CACLMGNEQFF.

This clonotype was observed a few times. The chain has TRBV11-2 and TRBJ2-7; D gene ambiguous. The CDR3 has 14 amino acids. With 1 base removed from V and 1 base from J, the gap between germline ends came to 8 bases. In germline, CDR1 is SGHAT, CDR2 FQNNGV. The CDR3 region is CASSLGDDSYEQYF. The CDR3 DNA reads TGTGCCAGCAGCTTAGGAGACGATTCCTACGAGCAGTACTTC. The full variable domain, with the rest looked up from reference TRBV11-2 and TRBJ2-7, is EAGVAQSPRYKIIEKRQSVAFWCNPISGHATLYWYQQILGQGPKLLIQFQNNGVVDDSQLPKDRFSAERLKGVDSTLKIQPAKLEDSAVYLCASSLGDDSYEQYFGPGTRLTVT.

The chain joins TRBV20-1 to TRBJ2-1; 7 nucleotides align to TRBD2. Per the germline V gene, CDR1 is DFQATT and CDR2 is SNEGSKA (reference sequence). The CDR3 covers 16 residues. The V gene end was trimmed by 5 bases and the J gene end by 8 bases; junction bases not matched to a gene: 18. As DNA, the CDR3 is TGCAGTGCTCCCTCAAGATTGGGGAGGGCCACGGATGAGCAGTTCTTC. Its translation: CSAPSRLGRATDEQFF.

This clonotype has only a few counts. V and J are TRBV14 and TRBJ2-5; D remains unclear. The germline V gene has CDR1 SGHDN and CDR2 FVKESK. With 4 bases removed from V and 3 bases from J, the gap between germline ends came to 9 bases. CDR3 length: 13 residues. The CDR3 loop reads CASSPYFEETQYF. CDR3 in DNA: TGTGCCAGCAGCCCGTATTTCGAAGAGACCCAGTACTTC. The whole variable domain, remainder taken from reference TRBV14 and TRBJ2-5, is EAGVTQFPSHSVIEKGQTVTLRCDPISGHDNLYWYRRVMGKEIKFLLHFVKESKQDESGMPNNRFLAERTGGTYSTLKVQPAELEDSGVYFCASSPYFEETQYFGPGTRLLVL.

This clonotype was seen more than once but under ten times. V and J are TRBV3-1 and TRBJ2-1; weak D call: TRBD1 (6 bases). CDR3 length: 16 residues. CDR1 is LGHDT and CDR2 is YNNKEL in the germline V gene (reference sequence). The V end was cut by 1 base, the J end by 4 bases, with 14 bases between. CDR3 bases: TGTGCCAGCAGCCAAGCGGCAGGGGAATGGTACAATGAGCAGTTCTTC. This sequence encodes CASSQAAGEWYNEQFF.

The chain recombines TRBV7-9 with TRBJ2-1; possibly TRBD1 for D (5 bases). With 3 bases removed from V and 12 bases from J, the gap between germline ends came to 12 bases. CDR1 is SEHNR, CDR2 FQNEAQ, per germline (reference sequence). There are 12 residues in the CDR3. The CDR3 region is CASSFSQGGQFF. As DNA, the CDR3 is TGTGCCAGCAGCTTTTCCCAGGGTGGGCAGTTCTTC.

The sample holds a few counts of this clonotype. The chain has TRBV7-9 and TRBJ2-1; tentative D call: TRBD2 (5 bases). CDR1 is SEHNR, CDR2 FQNEAQ, per germline (reference sequence). The V end lost 3 bases, the J end lost 8 bases, and 11 bases lay between the germline ends. This CDR3 is built from 13 residues. The CDR3 loop reads CASSLENSDEQFF. CDR3 in DNA: TGTGCCAGCAGCTTGGAGAATAGCGATGAGCAGTTCTTC.